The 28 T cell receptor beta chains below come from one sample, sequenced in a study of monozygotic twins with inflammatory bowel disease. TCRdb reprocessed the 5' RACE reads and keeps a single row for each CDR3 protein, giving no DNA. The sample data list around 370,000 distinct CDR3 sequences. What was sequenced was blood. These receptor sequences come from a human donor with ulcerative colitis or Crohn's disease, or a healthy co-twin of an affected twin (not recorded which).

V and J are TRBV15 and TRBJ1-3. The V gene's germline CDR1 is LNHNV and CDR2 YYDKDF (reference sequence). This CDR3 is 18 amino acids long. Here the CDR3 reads CATSRDLAGLNSGNTIYF.

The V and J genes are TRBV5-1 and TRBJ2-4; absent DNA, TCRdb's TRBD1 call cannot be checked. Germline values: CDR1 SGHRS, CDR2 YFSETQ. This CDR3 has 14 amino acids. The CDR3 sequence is CASSGESPQSIQYF.

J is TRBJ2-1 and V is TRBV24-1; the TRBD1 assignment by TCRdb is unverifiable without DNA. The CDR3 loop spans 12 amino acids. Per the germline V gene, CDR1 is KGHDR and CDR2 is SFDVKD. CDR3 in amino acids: CATGTEGGEQFF.

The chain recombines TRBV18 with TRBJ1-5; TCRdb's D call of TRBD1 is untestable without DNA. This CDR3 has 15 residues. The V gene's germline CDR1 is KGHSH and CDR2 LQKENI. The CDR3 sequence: CASSPYAGADQPQHF.

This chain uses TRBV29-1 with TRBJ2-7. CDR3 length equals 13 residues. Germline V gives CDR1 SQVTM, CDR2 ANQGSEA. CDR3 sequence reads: CSVEDGLSYEQYF.

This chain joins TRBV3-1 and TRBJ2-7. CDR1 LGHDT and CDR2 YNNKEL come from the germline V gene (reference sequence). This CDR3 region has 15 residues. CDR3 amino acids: CASSQGGPSSYEQYF.

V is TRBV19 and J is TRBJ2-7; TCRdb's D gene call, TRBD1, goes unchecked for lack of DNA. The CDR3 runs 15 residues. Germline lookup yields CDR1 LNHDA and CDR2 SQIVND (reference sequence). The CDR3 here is CASSAGQGVIYEQYF.

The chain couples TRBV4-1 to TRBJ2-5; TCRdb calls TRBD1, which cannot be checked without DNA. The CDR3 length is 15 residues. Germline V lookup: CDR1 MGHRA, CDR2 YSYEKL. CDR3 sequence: CASSQDRRGLETQYF.

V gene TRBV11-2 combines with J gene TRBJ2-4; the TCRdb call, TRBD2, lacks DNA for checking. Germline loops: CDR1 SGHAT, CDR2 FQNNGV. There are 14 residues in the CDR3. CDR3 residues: CASSLGTLGNIQYF.

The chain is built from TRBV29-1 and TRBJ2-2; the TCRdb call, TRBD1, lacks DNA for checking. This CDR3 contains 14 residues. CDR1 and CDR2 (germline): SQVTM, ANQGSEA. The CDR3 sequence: CSVAGAGSTGELFF.

CDR3 amino acids: CASSQYPGTSGYTDTQYF. The chain employs TRBV5-1 and TRBJ2-3; the D call from TCRdb, TRBD2, cannot be confirmed without DNA. The CDR3 has 18 residues. Germline V gene lookup returns CDR1 SGHRS and CDR2 YFSETQ.

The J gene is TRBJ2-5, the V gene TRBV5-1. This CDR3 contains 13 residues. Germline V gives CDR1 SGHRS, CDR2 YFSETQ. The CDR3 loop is CASSSDGLSTQYF. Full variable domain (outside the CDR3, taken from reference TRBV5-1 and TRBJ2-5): KAGVTQTPRYLIKTRGQQVTLSCSPISGHRSVSWYQQTPGQGLQFLFEYFSETQRNKGNFPGRFSGRQFSNSRSEMNVSTLELGDSALYLCASSSDGLSTQYFGPGTRLLVL.

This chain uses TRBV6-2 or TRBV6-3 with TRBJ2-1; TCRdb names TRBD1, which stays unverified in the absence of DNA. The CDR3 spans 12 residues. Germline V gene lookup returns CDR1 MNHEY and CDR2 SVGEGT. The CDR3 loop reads CASSPGGYEQFF.

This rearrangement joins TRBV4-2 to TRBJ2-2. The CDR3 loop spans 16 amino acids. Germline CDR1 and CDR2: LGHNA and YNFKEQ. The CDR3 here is CASSQVYGENTGELFF.

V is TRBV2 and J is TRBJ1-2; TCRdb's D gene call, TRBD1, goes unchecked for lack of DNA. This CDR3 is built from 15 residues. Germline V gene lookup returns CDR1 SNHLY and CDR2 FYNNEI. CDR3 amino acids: CASSEQGRGGYGYTF.

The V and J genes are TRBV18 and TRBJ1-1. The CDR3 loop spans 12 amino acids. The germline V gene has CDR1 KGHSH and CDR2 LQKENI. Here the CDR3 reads CASSPGLSEAFF.

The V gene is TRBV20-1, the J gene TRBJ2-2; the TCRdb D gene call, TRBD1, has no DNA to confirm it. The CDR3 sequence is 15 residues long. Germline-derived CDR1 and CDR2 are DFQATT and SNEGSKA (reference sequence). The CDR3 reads CSALGQGEGTGELFF.

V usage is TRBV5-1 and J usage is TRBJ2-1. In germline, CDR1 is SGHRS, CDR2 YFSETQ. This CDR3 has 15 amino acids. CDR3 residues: CASSLVSGSPNEQFF.

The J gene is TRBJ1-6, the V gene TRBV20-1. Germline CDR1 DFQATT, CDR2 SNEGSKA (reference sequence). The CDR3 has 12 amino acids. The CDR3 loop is CSAPDQNSPLHF.

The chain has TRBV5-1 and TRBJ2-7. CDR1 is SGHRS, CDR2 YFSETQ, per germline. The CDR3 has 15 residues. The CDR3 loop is CVSSLADTTSYEQYF.

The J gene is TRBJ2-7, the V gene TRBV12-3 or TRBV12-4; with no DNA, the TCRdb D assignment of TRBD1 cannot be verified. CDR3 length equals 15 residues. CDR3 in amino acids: CASSLGDPSSYEQYF.

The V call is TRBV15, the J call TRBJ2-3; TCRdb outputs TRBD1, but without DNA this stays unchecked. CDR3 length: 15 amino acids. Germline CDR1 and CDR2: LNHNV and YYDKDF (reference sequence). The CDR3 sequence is CATSRFTGRTDTQYF. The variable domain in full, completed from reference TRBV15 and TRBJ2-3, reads DAMVIQNPRYQVTQFGKPVTLSCSQTLNHNVMYWYQQKSSQAPKLLFHYYDKDFNNEADTPDNFQSRRPNTSFCFLDIRSPGLGDTAMYLCATSRFTGRTDTQYFGPGTRLTVL.

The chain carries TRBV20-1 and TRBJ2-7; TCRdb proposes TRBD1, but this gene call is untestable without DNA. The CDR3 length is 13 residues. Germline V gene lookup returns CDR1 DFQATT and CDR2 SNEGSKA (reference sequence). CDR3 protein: CSADSGTLYEQYF.

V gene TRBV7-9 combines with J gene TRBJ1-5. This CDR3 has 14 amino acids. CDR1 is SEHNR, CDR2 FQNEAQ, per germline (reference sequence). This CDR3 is CASSLGGSGEPQHF.

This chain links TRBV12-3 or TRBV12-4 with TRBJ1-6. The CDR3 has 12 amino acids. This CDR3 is CASNRLSSPLHF.

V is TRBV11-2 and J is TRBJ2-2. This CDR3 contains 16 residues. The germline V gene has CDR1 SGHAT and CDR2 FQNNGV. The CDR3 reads CASSLVTGANTGELFF. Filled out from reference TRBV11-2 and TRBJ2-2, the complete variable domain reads EAGVAQSPRYKIIEKRQSVAFWCNPISGHATLYWYQQILGQGPKLLIQFQNNGVVDDSQLPKDRFSAERLKGVDSTLKIQPAKLEDSAVYLCASSLVTGANTGELFFGEGSRLTVL.

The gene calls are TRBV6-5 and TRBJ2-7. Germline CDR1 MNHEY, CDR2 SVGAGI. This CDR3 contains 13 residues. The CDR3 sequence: CASSYSLVGEQYF.

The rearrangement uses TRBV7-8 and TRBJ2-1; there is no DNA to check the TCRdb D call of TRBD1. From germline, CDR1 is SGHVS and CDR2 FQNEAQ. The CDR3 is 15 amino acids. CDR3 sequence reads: CASSWGDRVYNEQFF.